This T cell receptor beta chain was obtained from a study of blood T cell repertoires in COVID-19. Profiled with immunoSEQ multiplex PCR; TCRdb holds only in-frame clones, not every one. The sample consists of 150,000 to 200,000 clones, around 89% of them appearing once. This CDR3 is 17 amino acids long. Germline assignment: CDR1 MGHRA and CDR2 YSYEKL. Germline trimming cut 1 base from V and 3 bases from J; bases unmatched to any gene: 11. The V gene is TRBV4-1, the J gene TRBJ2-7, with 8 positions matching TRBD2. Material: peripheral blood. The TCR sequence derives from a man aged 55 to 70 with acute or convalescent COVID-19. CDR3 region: CASSQGVSGGAHYEQYF. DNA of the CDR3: TGCGCCAGCAGCCAAGGGGTAAGCGGGGGTGCCCACTACGAGCAGTACTTC.